Presented here are 2 T cell receptor beta chains from one specimen sequenced in a study of blood T cells in healthy people across ages. Using a J-beta primer mix together with a sample-barcoded 5' primer, a second PCR was run for roughly 6 to 12 cycles. Each CDR3 protein is one row after TCRdb ran MiXCR on the 5' RACE reads. This sample has roughly 550,000 distinct CDR3 sequences, with approximately 25% found just once. These data were also reused for a study on T cells of mothers and their children.

The sample comprised blood. The receptors were sampled from a boy aged 5-17 years in good health.

The rearrangement joins TRBV29-1 to TRBJ2-5, with 10 positions matching TRBD1. The J call may not be correct, given that the DNA end is closer to TRBJ2-1. The germline CDR1 and CDR2 sequences are SQVTM and ANQGSEA. The CDR3 has 14 amino acids. CDR3: CSVVGTGEYNEQFF. CDR3 DNA: TGCAGCGTTGTGGGGACAGGGGAATACAATGAGCAGTTCTTC.

In this sample, this clonotype turned up a few times. This chain links TRBV7-9 with TRBJ1-2; D gene unclear. Germline CDR1 reads SEHNR; CDR2 reads FQNEAQ (reference sequence). V shed 5 bases and J shed 0 bases, with 7 bases lying between them. The CDR3 spans 13 residues. CDR3 in amino acids: CASSRTSNYGYTF. CDR3 sequence (DNA): TGTGCCAGCAGCCGGACTTCTAACTATGGCTACACCTTC.